A single sample gave rise to the 2 T cell receptor beta chains below, sequenced in a study of blood T cell repertoires in COVID-19. Sequencing was performed with immunoSEQ multiplex PCR; in TCRdb, only in-frame clones are kept and a portion is missing. The data contain 200,000 to 250,000 clones, roughly nine tenths of them singletons. The sample taken for sequencing was peripheral blood. The receptors come from a man aged 55 to 70 with acute or convalescent COVID-19.

The chain couples TRBV14 to TRBJ2-7, with D tentatively TRBD2 (6 bases). V was clipped by 0 bases and J by 7 bases, with 13 bases between them. This CDR3 contains 14 residues. Looked up from germline, CDR1 is SGHDN and CDR2 is FVKESK. The CDR3 DNA reads as TGTGCCAGCAGCCAAGAATTAAAGGGGAGGGAGCAGTACTTC. Protein: CASSQELKGREQYF.

The chain has TRBV27 and TRBJ2-5, with 8 bases lining up with TRBD2. V dropped 3 bases and J dropped 2; count of bases not matched to a gene: 8. Germline V CDR1 and CDR2: MNHEY, SMNVEV (reference sequence). The CDR3 length is 16 residues. This CDR3 is CASSFGAGVRQETQYF. CDR3 nucleotide sequence: TGTGCCAGCAGTTTCGGAGCGGGAGTACGGCAAGAGACCCAGTACTTC.